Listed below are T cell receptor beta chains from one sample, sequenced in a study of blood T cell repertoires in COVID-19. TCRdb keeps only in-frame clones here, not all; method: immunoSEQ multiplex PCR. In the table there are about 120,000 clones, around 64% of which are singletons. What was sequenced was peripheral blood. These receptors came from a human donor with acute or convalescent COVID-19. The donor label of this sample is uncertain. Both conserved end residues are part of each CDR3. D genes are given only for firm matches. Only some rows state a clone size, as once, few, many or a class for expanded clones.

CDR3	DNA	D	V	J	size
CASSAGSGALHF	TGTGCCAGCAGTGCGGGGTCCGGGGCCCTCCACTTT	-	TRBV25-1	TRBJ1-6	-
CATSDPGTGYGYTF	TGTGCCACCAGTGATCCCGGGACAGGCTATGGCTACACCTTC	TRBD1	TRBV24-1	TRBJ1-2	-
CASSGPAGERGLQETQYF	TGTGCCAGCAGTGGTCCGGCTGGGGAAAGAGGGCTCCAAGAGACCCAGTACTTC	-	TRBV28	TRBJ2-5	-
CASSQRGNEQYF	TGCGCCAGCAGCCAAAGGGGGAACGAGCAGTACTTC	-	TRBV4-1	TRBJ2-7	-
CASSVAGEQFF	TGTGCCAGCAGCGTGGCGGGGGAGCAGTTCTTC	-	TRBV3-1/TRBV3-2	TRBJ2-1	-
CASSGNGGPNNEQFF	TGCGCCAGCAGTGGAAACGGGGGGCCGAACAATGAGCAGTTCTTC	-	TRBV10-2	TRBJ2-1	few
CASSFWTGGYNSPLHF	TGCGCCAGCAGCTTCTGGACAGGGGGTTATAATTCACCCCTCCACTTT	TRBD1	TRBV5-1	TRBJ1-6	many
CASSPRIGQASNQPQHF	TGTGCCAGTAGCCCGCGTATCGGACAGGCCTCCAATCAGCCCCAGCATTTT	TRBD1	TRBV19	TRBJ1-5	-
CASSPGVAGGYNEQFF	TGTGCCAGCAGCCCGGGGGTAGCGGGGGGGTACAATGAGCAGTTCTTC	TRBD2	TRBV11-2	TRBJ2-1	-
CSVRGYNEQFF	TGCAGCGTTCGAGGGTACAATGAGCAGTTCTTC	-	TRBV29-1	TRBJ2-1	-
CAGWDRGLTGELFF	TGTGCTGGGTGGGACAGGGGGCTAACCGGGGAGCTGTTTTTT	TRBD1	TRBV30	TRBJ2-2	-
CASSRQTTEAFF	TGTGCCAGCAGCCGACAGACTACTGAAGCTTTCTTT	-	TRBV14	TRBJ1-1	-
CASSVAGTGSYGYTF	TGTGCCAGTAGTGTCGCCGGGACAGGATCATATGGCTACACCTTC	TRBD1	TRBV19	TRBJ1-2	few
CASSLTGTGYYGYTF	TGTGCCAGCAGCTTAACCGGGACAGGGTACTATGGCTACACCTTC	TRBD1	TRBV5-6	TRBJ1-2	-